Ten or more counts support the clone carrying this T cell receptor beta chain. Building the TCR beta libraries relied on iRepertoire HTBI primers, and CDR3 regions underwent Arm-PCR. MiXCR, applied by TCRdb to the multiplex PCR reads, yields one record per CDR3 protein. Of 200,000 to 250,000 distinct CDR3 sequences listed, around 19% are singletons. Trimming removed 8 bases from V and 0 bases from J, with 14 bases in between. Germline CDR1 is MNHNS and CDR2 is SASEGT. The CDR3 sequence is 15 residues long. This entry comes from a study of regulatory T cells in long-lasting Graves disease. The time point here: newly diagnosed GD, antithyroid drugs for less than 3 months. The authors made the TCR library using RNA they extracted from PBMCs.

The material sequenced was peripheral blood mononuclear cells (PBMCs), taken at new diagnosis, from a patient treated with antithyroid drugs. This sequence joins TRBV6-1 and TRBJ1-5; D ambiguous. This TCR was recovered from a female donor with Graves disease. The CDR3: CASAEALYSNQPQHF. The CDR3 nucleotides are TGTGCCAGCGCTGAAGCCCTATATAGCAATCAGCCCCAGCATTTT.